The clone carrying this T cell receptor beta chain was seen once. The antigen is not known. This specimen belongs to a study of cytomegalovirus exposure and HLA in healthy donors. Broader study findings: In a later analysis, parvovirus B19, influenza, CMV and Epstein-Barr virus appeared linked to several top co-occurrence clusters. A reported reduction in N-insertions relative to the roughly 710-donor mean was seen in an Asian-associated ancestry cluster in a later analysis. Analysis performed later showed TCR beta chains linked to HLA being more clonally expanded than equally common others.

The PCR employed 60 Vbeta primers together with 13 Jbeta primers. In the original analysis: Unique TCR beta chains totaled 80 million to 100 million in a later count, with roughly 12 million of them shared. The data were produced by immunoSEQ multiplex PCR, yet TCRdb's version contains in-frame clones alone and is incomplete. The V and J calls and the clone size are those of that table, but D and trimming were determined from the DNA. The table includes 150,000 or so clones, 65% to 80% detected once. The CDR3 has 15 amino acids. V shed 4 bases, J shed 7 bases, and the junction held 11 bases outside the gene matches. Germline CDR1 SGHAT, CDR2 FQNNGV.

This clonotype originated in a man aged 35-49 years in good health and CMV-seropositive. J is TRBJ2-5 and V is TRBV11-2; TRBD1 matches 8 bases. Sequenced sample: PBMCs. CDR3 amino acids: CASSSGGQAAGTQYF. The CDR3 bases are TGTGCCAGCAGCTCTGGGGGACAGGCAGCAGGGACCCAGTACTTC.